The T cell receptor (beta chain) under discussion was sequenced for a study of T cell changes during pregnancy in multiple sclerosis. Repertoires were generated with immunoSEQ multiplex PCR, while TCRdb's copy carries only in-frame clones and drops some. Of about 60,000 clones in the sample, around 93% were seen once. The sequence was obtained from a female donor with multiple sclerosis, enrolled in a pregnancy study. The source was peripheral blood, collected after pregnancy.

The CDR3 is CAFKPWASGVQETQYF. The CDR3 bases are TGTGCCTTCAAGCCCTGGGCTAGCGGGGTGCAAGAGACCCAGTACTTC. The chain couples TRBV2 to TRBJ2-5, with 9 bases fitting TRBD2. J was trimmed by 2 bases and V by 11 bases; bases with no gene match: 15. The CDR3 has 16 amino acids. Per the germline V gene, CDR1 is SNHLY and CDR2 is FYNNEI.